This T cell receptor (beta chain) was identified during a study of lymphopenia after photon versus proton radiotherapy. General study findings and limits: Oligoclonal CD8+ Temra expansion after nadir drove photon patients' diversity drop. Photon-treated patients lost naive T cells and TCR diversity; proton-treated stayed stable.

TCRdb keeps only in-frame clones here, not all; method: immunoSEQ multiplex PCR. The sample has 25,000 to 30,000 clones, more than 80% seen once; the top ten hold roughly 5.4%. This CDR3 has 12 amino acids. The germline V gene has CDR1 SNHLY and CDR2 FYNNEI. The V end lost 0 bases, the J end lost 5 bases, and 1 base lay between the germline ends. On this clone itself: Its antigen is not identified.

V usage is TRBV2 and J usage is TRBJ1-4; D remains unclear. The receptor comes from a man aged 25 to 45 with gastric cancer. Sample: peripheral blood, taken from a patient treated with photon-based radiotherapy. The chain's CDR3 is CASSEANEKLFF. CDR3 in DNA: TGTGCCAGCAGTGAAGCGAATGAAAAACTGTTTTTT.